The entry that follows covers one T cell receptor beta chain sequence. Its antigen remains unidentified. No much larger clonotype is one base removed from it; base qualities were not supplied. The data belong to a study of CD8+CD57+ T cells in acquired aplastic anemia (dated by TCRdb to 2017 to 2018). A note on the overall study: On average, sorted CD4+ and CD8+ cells yielded about 3 ug of extracted DNA, with a range of roughly 0.19 to 27.4 ug. CD8+CD57+ expansion was defined as a frequency above the mean frequency observed in healthy subjects. Overall study outcomes, separate from this receptor: No significant difference in CD8+ Simpson's diversity was found between patients and healthy controls (P=0.060). Twenty-nine CD8+ CDR3 sequences were shared between patients and controls but appeared highly expressed in patients and within their immunodominant clones.

Genomic DNA was used as template for profiling of TCR beta VDJ combinations and CDR3 sequences. An Illumina HiSeq 2000 was the platform used for TCR repertoire sequencing. For the original study's pipeline: Repertoire assessment relied on Simpson's diversity index, CDR3 size and DJ length profiles, and TRBV/TRBJ rearrangement plots. The immunodominant clone was defined as the most abundant DNA sequence in deep sequencing data. CDR3 amino acid sequences were screened for sharing across subjects and were compared with published repertoires and the VDJdb database. TCRdb's own reprocessing of the public reads used fastp at Q25 and MiXCR and kept productive beta chains. Rows with a matching CDR3 protein are joined into one entry that keeps the most common DNA and genes. These V and J calls originate from TCRdb's pipeline instead of the authors' own analysis. The table for this sample lists around 430,000 distinct CDR3 sequences; about a third of them were counted only once. 0.7% to 1% of the sample belongs to the ten largest clones.

V loses 7 bases of germline sequence and J loses 10 bases, and the interval between the two ends is 17 bases. CDR1 and CDR2 (WNHNN, SYGVQD) derive from the germline V gene (reference sequence). The CDR3, cysteine through phenylalanine, is 13 amino acids long. Just CDR3 DNA is preserved here, 39 bases in frame from base 1. Expansion of CD8+CD57+ cells had been shown by flow cytometry in the patients chosen for sequencing. Every patient had severe acquired aplastic anemia, diagnosed using the International Study of Aplastic Anemia and Agranulocytosis and Camitta criteria. At the time blood was sampled, none of the patients had received any therapy. TCR repertoires of sorted CD4+ and CD8+ blood T cells from severe aplastic anemia patients and healthy subjects were deep-sequenced in the study. Patients were enrolled under clinicaltrials.gov protocols 00001620, 01623167, 00001397, 00071045, 00081523 and 00961064 in the USA. Ficoll-Paque density gradient centrifugation was used to isolate peripheral blood mononuclear cells. CD4+ and CD8+ T cells were sorted by FACS or magnetic beads before DNA extraction.

Recombination joined TRBV10-1 with TRBJ2-1, with an unclear D gene assignment. The receptor was isolated from a human donor with aplastic anemia. The sample consisted of sorted CD4+, CD8+, or CD8+CD57+ T cells (not recorded which) from PBMCs. The DNA sequence follows: TGCGCCAGCAACTCGACGGGTACAGAGGAGCAGTTCTTC. This yields the protein CASNSTGTEEQFF.